This passage covers 14 T cell receptor beta chains from one sample sequenced in a study of CD8+ T cells in alopecia areata. cDNA prepared by RNA extraction and subsequent reverse transcription served as the template for sequencing. Clones were sequenced by immunoSEQ multiplex PCR, and TCRdb holds only the in-frame ones, with some missing. The sample lists 95,000 to 100,000 clones; about three fifths were seen once. Stated treatment: oral pan-JAK inhibitor, 5-10 mg twice daily. Source: CD8+ T cells sorted from blood, taken at approximately week 56, from a patient treated with tofacitinib. These receptors all stem from a human donor with alopecia areata.

This clone has a handful of counts. The rearrangement joins TRBV18 to TRBJ2-1; TRBD1 aligns across 9 bases. Trimming cost V 6 bases and J 6 bases; bases outside gene matches: 9. The CDR3 loop spans 15 amino acids. CDR1 and CDR2 (germline): KGHSH, LQKENI. The CDR3 DNA sequence: TGTGCCAGCTCCCGGGGACAGGGAGGGCGCAATGAGCAGTTCTTC. It is translated as CASSRGQGGRNEQFF. The full variable domain, rest sourced from reference TRBV18 and TRBJ2-1, is NAGVMQNPRHLVRRRGQEARLRCSPMKGHSHVYWYRQLPEEGLKFMVYLQKENIIDESGMPKERFSAEFPKEGPSILRIQQVVRGDSAAYFCASSRGQGGRNEQFFGPGTRLTVL.

The chain is built from TRBV4-1 and TRBJ1-6; 7 bases fit TRBD1. The CDR3 covers 16 residues. Germline V gene data show CDR1 as MGHRA and CDR2 as YSYEKL. Trimming removed 3 bases from V and 4 bases from J; junction bases left unmatched: 6. The CDR3 nucleotides are TGCGCCAGCAGCCACGTGGGACAGATTTATAATTCACCCCTCCACTTT. Its protein is CASSHVGQIYNSPLHF.

This clone showed up just a few times. V and J are TRBV21-1 and TRBJ2-7; the table's D call of TRBD2 was not tested on the DNA. TRBV21-1 is noted as a pseudogene. This CDR3 spans 16 amino acids. DNA for the CDR3: TGTGCCAGCAGCAACGAGACTAGCGTGGCCCGAAGCGAGCAGTACTTC. It yields the protein CASSNETSVARSEQYF.

This clone was observed a handful of times. The genes are TRBV5-1 and TRBJ2-1; 13 bases map to TRBD2. This CDR3 region has 17 residues. CDR1 is SGHRS and CDR2 is YFSETQ in the germline V gene. V gave up 7 bases and J gave up 8 bases; unmatched junction bases: 15. This CDR3 is CASRTHPLAGGSYEQFF. CDR3 in DNA: TGCGCCAGCCGAACTCATCCACTAGCGGGGGGGAGCTATGAGCAGTTCTTC.

This chain links TRBV10-3 with TRBJ1-5; D unclear. This CDR3 contains 14 residues. Germline-derived CDR1 and CDR2 are ENHRY and SYGVKD. The ends were cut back, 4 bases at V and 0 bases at J, with 7 bases in the middle. CDR3: CAISGGDSNQPQHF. The CDR3 DNA reads TGTGCCATCAGTGGAGGAGATAGCAATCAGCCCCAGCATTTT.

The V call is TRBV5-6, the J call TRBJ1-1; D uncertain. The CDR3 is 14 amino acids. V was trimmed by 0 bases and J by 5 bases, leaving 11 bases between them. From germline, CDR1 is SGHDT and CDR2 YYEEEE. The CDR3 DNA follows: TGTGCCAGCAGCTTGGGTGGGTCGGGGACTGAAGCTTTCTTT. Its translation: CASSLGGSGTEAFF. Filled out from reference TRBV5-6 and TRBJ1-1, the complete variable domain reads DAGVTQSPTHLIKTRGQQVTLRCSPKSGHDTVSWYQQALGQGPQFIFQYYEEEERQRGNFPDRFSGHQFPNYSSELNVNALLLGDSALYLCASSLGGSGTEAFFGQGTRLTVV.

This chain links TRBV9 with TRBJ2-1, with 10 bases that match TRBD2. CDR3 length equals 15 residues. In germline, CDR1 is SGDLS, CDR2 YYNGEE. V lost 3 bases to trimming and J lost 6 bases; unmatched junction nucleotides: 6. The CDR3 DNA sequence: TGTGCCAGCAGCGAGCTAGCGGGGGACCTCAATGAGCAGTTCTTC. Its translation: CASSELAGDLNEQFF.

This clone turned up a few times. The rearrangement joins TRBV5-6 to TRBJ2-7; D might be TRBD1 (5 bases). The length of the CDR3 is 13 residues. V shed 4 bases and J shed 0 bases, with 8 bases lying between them. Germline V gene data show CDR1 as SGHDT and CDR2 as YYEEEE. The CDR3 here is CASSLDISYEQYF. As DNA, the CDR3 is TGTGCCAGCAGCCTGGACATCTCCTACGAGCAGTACTTC.

V usage is TRBV7-9 and J usage is TRBJ1-2; possibly TRBD1 for D (6 bases). The CDR3 spans 13 residues. In germline, CDR1 is SEHNR, CDR2 FQNEAQ (reference sequence). With 1 base removed from V and 4 bases from J, the gap between germline ends came to 7 bases. CDR3 sequence: CASSLEDSYGYTF. CDR3 DNA sequence: TGTGCCAGCAGCTTAGAGGACAGCTATGGCTACACCTTC.

The chain is built from TRBV23-1 and TRBJ1-1, with D perhaps matching TRBD1 (6 bases). TRBV23-1 belongs to the ORF category, with a function that is uncertain. The CDR3 has 15 amino acids. V was shortened by 2 bases and J by 4 bases, with 14 bases between the two germline ends. CDR3 sequence reads: CASSQTSRGGTEAFF. CDR3 DNA: TGCGCCAGCAGTCAAACTTCCAGGGGTGGCACTGAAGCTTTCTTT.

The chain carries TRBV18 and TRBJ2-3, with D perhaps matching TRBD2 (5 bases). The CDR3 covers 13 residues. Per the germline V gene, CDR1 is KGHSH and CDR2 is LQKENI. The V and J ends lost 6 bases and 4 bases respectively, with 11 bases between them. The DNA of the CDR3 is TGTGCCAGCTCCACTCTCGGGGCAGATACGCAGTATTTT. Encoded protein: CASSTLGADTQYF.

The chain joins TRBV30 to TRBJ1-6; the match to TRBD1 covers 9 bases. V shed 6 bases, J shed 9 bases, and the junction held 6 bases outside the gene matches. This CDR3 contains 13 residues. The germline gives CDR1 GTSNPN, CDR2 SVGIG (reference sequence). The CDR3 loop is CACSTGGFSPLHF. The CDR3 DNA sequence: TGTGCCTGCTCTACAGGGGGCTTTTCACCCCTCCACTTT.

V is TRBV30 and J is TRBJ2-5; 8 nucleotides agree with TRBD2. V dropped 5 bases and J dropped 4; count of bases not matched to a gene: 3. The CDR3 sequence is 12 residues long. CDR1 and CDR2 (germline): GTSNPN, SVGIG (reference sequence). The CDR3 protein is CAWRGGGETQYF. The DNA for the CDR3 is TGTGCCTGGCGGGGGGGAGGAGAGACCCAGTACTTC.

The chain uses TRBV30 and TRBJ1-2; TRBD1 might be the D (5 bases). This CDR3 spans 13 amino acids. Germline loops: CDR1 GTSNPN, CDR2 SVGIG (reference sequence). V was clipped by 3 bases and J by 4 bases, with 12 bases between them. The CDR3 coding sequence is TGTGCCTGGAGCGCGCAGGGAGGCTATGGCTACACCTTC. Its protein product is CAWSAQGGYGYTF. Full variable domain (remainder filled in from reference TRBV30 and TRBJ1-2): SQTIHQWPATLVQPVGSPLSLECTVEGTSNPNLYWYRQAAGRGLQLLFYSVGIGQISSEVPQNLSASRPQDRQFILSSKKLLLSDSGFYLCAWSAQGGYGYTFGSGTRLTVV.